The present T cell receptor (beta chain) was sequenced within a study of CXCR3-negative and CXCR3-positive naive CD8 T cells. Study details: For each library, about 1.5 +/- 0.3 million TRB reads were obtained, 130 million to 150 million in total.

As for this clonotype: Its antigen is unidentified.

Libraries of TRB cDNA were made by 5' RACE and carried UMIs. TCRdb derives one entry per CDR3 protein from the 5' RACE reads, leaving out DNA. This sample's table reports fewer than 95,000 distinct CDR3 sequences. Study-wide results and caveats: Cryopreserved PBMCs had partly decreased CXCR3 expression; fresh PBMCs were used in most assays. Comparably high diversity was seen in both naive subsets, and much lower diversity in memory CD8+ cells. When CXCR3-positive naive cells were set against CXCR3-negative naive cells, the former had more hydrophobic TRB CDR3s.

The CDR3 contains 13 residues. Germline CDR1 SGHTA, CDR2 FQGNSA. The chain combines TRBV7-2 with TRBJ2-3; TCRdb selects TRBD1, and the lack of DNA leaves this call unchecked. The sample consisted of naive CXCR3- CD8+ T cells from blood. Sample subset: CD45RO-CCR7+CD27+CD95- naive CD8+ T cells lacking CXCR3 (TNR3-). This clonotype was obtained from a human donor in good health. Some clones in this sample may be carry-over from other donors' samples. The chain's CDR3 is CASSGPPRDTQYF.